This TCR beta chain was sequenced during a study of blood T cell repertoires in COVID-19. Study overall: The origin of the acute and convalescent COVID-19 samples was the United States, Italy and Spain.

How the authors handled the data: Nucleated cell counts were estimated from reference gene primer amplification. TCRdb's copy holds only in-frame clones and misses some; the assay was immunoSEQ multiplex PCR. That table supplies the V and J calls and clone size; D and trimming were determined from the DNA. The sample holds about 89,000 clones, 60% to 85% seen once. This TCR derives from a human donor in a cohort sampled during active COVID-19. Sequencing was carried out using peripheral blood.

CDR3 DNA: TGTGCCAGCAGCATCACCGGGGAGCTGTTTTTT. Encoded protein: CASSITGELFF. This chain connects TRBV2 to TRBJ2-2, with unresolved D. The CDR3 spans 11 residues. Trimming took 6 bases from V and 4 from J, leaving 3 bases between them. Germline V gene data show CDR1 as SNHLY and CDR2 as FYNNEI.